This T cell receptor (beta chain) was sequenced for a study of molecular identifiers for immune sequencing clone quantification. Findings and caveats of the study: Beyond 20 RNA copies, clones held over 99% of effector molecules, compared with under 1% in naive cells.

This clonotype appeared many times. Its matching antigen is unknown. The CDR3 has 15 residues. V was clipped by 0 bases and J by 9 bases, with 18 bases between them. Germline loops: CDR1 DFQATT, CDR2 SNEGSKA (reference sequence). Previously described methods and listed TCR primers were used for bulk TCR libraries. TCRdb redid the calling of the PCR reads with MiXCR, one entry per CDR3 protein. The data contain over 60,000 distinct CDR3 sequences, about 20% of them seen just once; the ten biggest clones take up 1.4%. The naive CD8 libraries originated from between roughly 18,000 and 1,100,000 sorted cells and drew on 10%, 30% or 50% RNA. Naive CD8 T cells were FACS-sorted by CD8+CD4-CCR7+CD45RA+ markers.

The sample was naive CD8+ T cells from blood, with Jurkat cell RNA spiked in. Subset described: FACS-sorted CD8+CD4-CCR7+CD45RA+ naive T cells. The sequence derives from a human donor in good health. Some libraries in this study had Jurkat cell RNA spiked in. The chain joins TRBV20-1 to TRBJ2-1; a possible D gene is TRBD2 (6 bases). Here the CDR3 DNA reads TGCAGTGCTAGAGATCAGGCTAGCGCTCGTGGTGAGCAGTTCTTC. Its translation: CSARDQASARGEQFF.